The clone carrying this TCR beta chain was detected only once. CDR1 and CDR2 from the germline V gene are MDHEN and SYDVKM. This CDR3 region has 18 residues. V dropped 3 bases and J dropped 6; count of bases not matched to a gene: 16. The data were obtained in a study of blood T cell repertoires in COVID-19. Original data processing: The assay estimated nucleated cells by amplifying reference gene primers. Assay: immunoSEQ multiplex PCR; the TCRdb copy retains only in-frame clones and omits some. V and J calls plus clone size are reproduced from that table; the DNA served to infer D and trimming. Of more than 70,000 clones listed, approximately 82% are singletons.

The clonotype was recovered from a woman in her seventies with acute or convalescent COVID-19. Sequencing input: peripheral blood. The chain recombines TRBV28 with TRBJ1-2; 10 bases fit TRBD1. The CDR3 here is CASSLGGTGVRLGHGYTF. The CDR3 region has the DNA TGTGCCAGCAGTTTGGGAGGGACAGGGGTCCGTCTTGGCCATGGCTACACCTTC.